This entry features one T cell receptor (delta chain) sequence. What it recognizes is unknown. V lost 0 bases to trimming and J lost 7 bases; unmatched junction nucleotides: 26. The CDR3 contains 21 residues. Germline V lookup: CDR1 TSWWSYY, CDR2 QGS. After alphabeta T cell depletion, CD3+ Vdelta1+ Vdelta2- thymocytes were sorted. The data were obtained in a study of Vδ1+ human thymocytes. The template was reverse-transcribed extracted RNA. Pooled V-gene forward primers with one constant-region reverse primer generated the CDR3 amplicons by multiplex PCR. TCRdb re-processed the multiplex PCR reads using CATT. The sample consists of over 45,000 delta-chain clones, approximately 15% of them appearing once. Study-wide results and limits: Highly polyclonal TRG and TRD repertoires with Gaussian CDR3 length distributions appeared in thymus.

The sequence derives from a girl under three years old who had congenital heart surgery. Source material: Vdelta1+ gamma-delta thymocytes from the thymus. Stated subset: FACS-sorted CD3+ TCRalphabeta- TCRVdelta1+ TCRVdelta2- thymocytes. The V and J genes are TRDV1 and TRDJ1; 7 bases align to TRDD3. In nucleotides, the CDR3 is TGTGCTCTTGGGGAACTACCCTACTCAGGAGGTGGATACGTAAGGTGTGCTAAACTCATCTTT. It translates to CALGELPYSGGGYVRCAKLIF.